This record looks at one T cell receptor beta chain sequence and its context. The germline V gene has CDR1 SGHRS and CDR2 YFSETQ. The V segment lost 0 bases and the J segment 7 bases; nucleotides outside the gene matches: 4. The CDR3 covers 15 residues. Sequenced by immunoSEQ multiplex PCR; TCRdb stores in-frame clones only, minus some. The sample contains hundreds of thousands of clones, more than 75% of which appear only once. The record originates from a study of blood T cell repertoires in COVID-19. Looking at the study overall: Spain, Italy and the United States supplied samples that represented acute and convalescent COVID-19.

The rearrangement uses TRBV5-1 and TRBJ2-1; TRBD2 matches 10 bases. Material: peripheral blood. The source is a woman under 30 who had recovered from COVID-19. CDR3: CASSLDLAGENEQFF. CDR3 DNA sequence: TGCGCCAGCAGCTTGGATCTAGCGGGAGAAAATGAGCAGTTCTTC.